The clone carrying this T cell receptor (beta chain) was observed a few times. These data originate in a study of blood T cells in healthy people across ages. Primers used in a second PCR of roughly 7 to 11 cycles were a sample-barcoded 5' primer and a J-beta primer mix. Through a template-switch adaptor with 12 random nucleotides, each cDNA molecule received a tag. Each CDR3 protein gets one entry after TCRdb re-called the 5' RACE reads with MiXCR. The sample yields more than 500,000 distinct CDR3 sequences, approximately 25% seen once. With V trimmed by 5 bases and J by 8 bases, 16 bases remained unmatched. The length of the CDR3 is 16 residues. From germline, CDR1 is SGHTA and CDR2 FQGNSA.

This clonotype was obtained from a woman in her seventies in good health. Sample: blood. The chain joins TRBV7-2 to TRBJ1-2, with TRBD1 matching 8 bases. The CDR3 sequence: CASSLDSVQGARGYTF. The CDR3 bases are TGTGCCAGCAGCCTAGATAGCGTTCAGGGGGCCAGGGGCTACACCTTC.